The next 5 T cell receptor beta chains were all read from a single sample in a study of shared clonotypes between healthy human individuals. Data came from immunoSEQ multiplex PCR; TCRdb stores just in-frame clones and leaves some out. Of 2 million to 2.5 million clones detected, less than 95% appear once; the ten largest clones hold about 0.36%. The source material was naive CD4+ T cells from PBMCs. Documented subset: CD45RA+ positively selected. These receptors originate from a man between 18 and 35 years old in good health. Some clones in this sample may be carry-over from other donors' samples.

V and J are TRBV7-3 and TRBJ1-2; D is unclear. Germline loops: CDR1 SGHTA, CDR2 FQGTGA. V lost 3 bases and J 0 bases, leaving 5 bases between the germline ends. The CDR3 has 13 residues. CDR3 in amino acids: CASSLLPNYGYTF. In DNA form, the CDR3 reads TGTGCCAGCAGCTTGCTTCCTAACTATGGCTACACCTTC.

The rearrangement joins TRBV6-6 to TRBJ1-2; TRBD1 is a possible D gene (5 bases). Germline CDR1 is MNHNY and CDR2 is SVGAGI (reference sequence). Trimming took 2 bases from V and 8 from J, leaving 12 bases between them. The CDR3 extends over 13 amino acids. The DNA for the CDR3 is TGTGCCAGCAGTTACCCACAGGTTGAGGGCTACACCTTC. Protein: CASSYPQVEGYTF.

The gene calls are TRBV6-5 and TRBJ2-7; TRBD2 is a possible D gene (5 bases). CDR1 is MNHEY, CDR2 SVGAGI, per germline. This CDR3 is 14 amino acids long. The V gene lost 7 bases and the J gene lost 7 bases, with 20 bases spanning the gap. The CDR3: CASNSLGLVREQYF. CDR3 nucleotides: TGTGCCAGCAACTCCCTAGGACTGGTTAGGGAGCAGTACTTC.

Here the CDR3 DNA reads TGTGCCAGCAGCTTCCGACTAGCGGGGTTCTACGAGCAGTACTTC. Translating it yields CASSFRLAGFYEQYF. The rearrangement links TRBV7-8 to TRBJ2-7; 11 nucleotides line up with TRBD2. J gave up 3 bases and V 3 bases, and 4 bases lay outside the gene matches. The germline V gene encodes CDR1 SGHVS and CDR2 FQNEAQ. The CDR3 is made up of 15 amino acids.

The gene calls are TRBV5-6 and TRBJ1-1; 9 bases are shared with TRBD1. CDR1 and CDR2 from the germline V gene are SGHDT and YYEEEE. V was clipped by 0 bases and J by 3 bases; unmatched bases: 9. This CDR3 is built from 17 residues. In DNA, the CDR3 is TGTGCCAGCAGCTTGGCCGGGACAGGGTTAATTGACACTGAAGCTTTCTTT. It yields the protein CASSLAGTGLIDTEAFF.